The 10 T cell receptor beta chains in this list originate from one sample, sequenced in a study of control samples from healthy donors and cancer patients. Measured with immunoSEQ multiplex PCR; TCRdb has only the in-frame clones, and not every one. Of about 94,000 clones listed, about 88% were seen once; the top ten hold roughly 1.3%. The sequenced sample consisted of blood. The receptors shown here come from a woman in her forties or fifties in good health.

The gene calls are TRBV9 and TRBJ1-4, with no clear D. V lost 0 bases, J lost 5 bases, and 8 bases lay in between. In germline, CDR1 is SGDLS, CDR2 YYNGEE. The CDR3 contains 14 residues. The CDR3 here is CASSVDSSNEKLFF. The CDR3, as DNA: TGTGCCAGCAGCGTAGACAGTTCAAATGAAAAACTGTTTTTT. Full variable domain (remainder filled in from reference TRBV9 and TRBJ1-4): DSGVTQTPKHLITATGQRVTLRCSPRSGDLSVYWYQQSLDQGLQFLIQYYNGEERAKGNILERFSAQQFPDLHSELNLSSLELGDSALYFCASSVDSSNEKLFFGSGTQLSVL.

This chain joins TRBV3-1 (or the pseudogene TRBV3-2) and TRBJ2-1, with D possibly matching TRBD1 (7 bases). The CDR3 length is 14 residues. V gave up 2 bases and J gave up 7 bases, with 12 bases separating them. Germline CDR1 reads LGHDT; CDR2 reads YNNKEL (reference sequence). The CDR3 is CASSQTGEANEQFF. In nucleotides, the CDR3 is TGTGCCAGCAGCCAAACAGGGGAGGCGAATGAGCAGTTCTTC.

This clone was detected a few times. The chain has TRBV7-2 and TRBJ2-1; 9 nucleotides line up with TRBD2. CDR3 length: 15 amino acids. CDR1 SGHTA and CDR2 FQGNSA come from the germline V gene. With V trimmed by 1 base and J by 7 bases, 5 bases remained unmatched. The CDR3 protein is CASSLELAGWNEQFF. DNA of the CDR3: TGTGCCAGCAGCTTAGAGCTAGCGGGATGGAATGAGCAGTTCTTC.

The V call is TRBV18, the J call TRBJ2-3; no clear D. Trimming shortened V by 5 bases and J by 4 bases, and 10 bases separated the two germline ends. The germline V gene has CDR1 KGHSH and CDR2 LQKENI. This CDR3 is built from 13 residues. CDR3 nucleotides: TGTGCCAGCTCAAACGCAGGCGCAGATACGCAGTATTTT. It yields the protein CASSNAGADTQYF.

J is TRBJ2-5 and V is TRBV10-3; TRBD2 matches 7 bases. The CDR3 has 13 amino acids. Losses at the gene ends were 5 bases for V and 1 base for J; bases not matched to a gene: 1. Germline V gives CDR1 ENHRY, CDR2 SYGVKD. CDR3 region: CAISSGAQETQYF. DNA of the CDR3: TGTGCCATCAGTAGCGGGGCCCAAGAGACCCAGTACTTC.

The chain combines TRBV19 with TRBJ1-1, with 8 bases aligning to TRBD1. Germline V gene sequence: CDR1 LNHDA, CDR2 SQIVND (reference sequence). The trim removed 3 bases at V and 1 base at J, leaving 4 bases unmatched. The CDR3 contains 15 residues. The CDR3 DNA sequence: TGTGCCAGTAGTATCGATGGGACAGGGAACACTGAAGCTTTCTTT. Translating it yields CASSIDGTGNTEAFF.

This sequence joins TRBV2 and TRBJ1-2; the D gene is possibly TRBD1 (6 bases). The CDR3 is 12 amino acids. Trimming pared 8 bases from V and 4 bases from J, leaving 11 bases between. Germline V gives CDR1 SNHLY, CDR2 FYNNEI. The CDR3 protein is CASRRDTYGYTF. As DNA, the CDR3 is TGTGCCAGCCGCCGGGACACCTATGGCTACACCTTC.

The chain couples TRBV19 to TRBJ1-1; D is perhaps TRBD1 (5 bases). Deletions cut 4 bases from V and 7 bases from J, with 19 bases between. Per the germline V gene, CDR1 is LNHDA and CDR2 is SQIVND (reference sequence). The CDR3 contains 15 residues. CDR3 DNA: TGTGCCAGTAGTACGGGACCGGGACTCGTGGGTGAAGCTTTCTTT. Protein product: CASSTGPGLVGEAFF.

This rearrangement joins TRBV5-1 to TRBJ2-1; a weak D match, TRBD2 (6 bases). Trimming shortened V by 2 bases and J by 9 bases, and 15 bases separated the two germline ends. The CDR3 runs 14 residues. CDR1 is SGHRS and CDR2 is YFSETQ in the germline V gene. CDR3 sequence reads: CASSLNAAGGEQFF. The CDR3 coding sequence is TGCGCCAGCAGCTTAAACGCCGCCGGGGGTGAGCAGTTCTTC.

The chain carries TRBV28 and TRBJ2-4, with D hard to call. Trimming removed 4 bases from V and 2 bases from J, with 3 bases in between. CDR1 MDHEN and CDR2 SYDVKM come from the germline V gene. The CDR3 sequence is 12 residues long. CDR3 protein: CASSYPKNIQYF. In DNA form, the CDR3 reads TGTGCCAGCAGTTATCCCAAAAACATTCAGTACTTC. The full variable domain, in which reference TRBV28 and TRBJ2-4 provide the parts outside the CDR3, is DVKVTQSSRYLVKRTGEKVFLECVQDMDHENMFWYRQDPGLGLRLIYFSYDVKMKEKGDIPEGYSVSREKKERFSLILESASTNQTSMYLCASSYPKNIQYFGAGTRLSVL.